The 29 T cell receptor beta chains below come from one sample, sequenced in a study of CD8 T cells in ankylosing spondylitis. Study observations and caveats: What appeared characteristic of ankylosing spondylitis blood was a TCR beta motif of eight highly homologous variants.

Each CDR3 protein gets one entry after TCRdb re-called the 5' RACE reads with MiXCR. Found here are about 540,000 distinct CDR3 sequences, about an eighth of them singletons; the top ten hold around 7%. The antigens for these receptors are not known. Sequences were obtained from blood, either unsorted or a sorted T cell fraction (not recorded which). The receptors come from a male donor with ankylosing spondylitis.

This clonotype was seen at least ten times. This chain links TRBV24-1 with TRBJ2-1; 7 bases fit TRBD2. In germline, CDR1 is KGHDR, CDR2 SFDVKD. V shed 0 bases and J 4 bases; nucleotides not matched to a gene: 5. The CDR3 extends over 16 amino acids. The CDR3 DNA reads TGTGCCACCAGTGATTTGGCTAGCGGCAAGTACAATGAGCAGTTCTTC. This encodes CATSDLASGKYNEQFF.

There are many counts of this clonotype. The chain is built from TRBV5-1 and TRBJ1-1; 9 bases align to TRBD1. CDR1 SGHRS and CDR2 YFSETQ come from the germline V gene. The CDR3 sequence is 17 residues long. J lost 5 bases, V lost 4 bases, and 15 bases had no gene match. The DNA of the CDR3 is TGCGCCAGCAGCCCAAGGACAGGGGCTTTGAAAGGTACTGAAGCTTTCTTT. It translates to CASSPRTGALKGTEAFF.

This clonotype was detected a few times. The chain joins TRBV29-1 to TRBJ2-7, with D possibly being TRBD1 or TRBD2 (6 bases each). Germline CDR1 and CDR2: SQVTM and ANQGSEA. Trimming left V 7 bases short and J 7 bases short, with 23 bases between. The CDR3 is 14 residues long. The chain's CDR3 is CSATGATRDGEQYF. The DNA for the CDR3 is TGCAGCGCAACGGGGGCCACCCGCGATGGGGAGCAGTACTTC.

This clonotype was recorded a few times. The chain couples TRBV6-4 to TRBJ2-7, with D possibly matching TRBD2 (5 bases). The germline gives CDR1 MRHNA, CDR2 SNTAGT. Between the trimmed V and J ends, which lost 3 bases and 7 bases, there was a span of 13 bases. The CDR3 loop spans 13 amino acids. The CDR3 sequence is CASSETSTGEQYF. CDR3 coding DNA: TGTGCCAGCAGTGAGACCTCAACGGGAGAGCAGTACTTC.

This clonotype was recorded a few times. This chain uses TRBV27 with TRBJ2-1; the match to TRBD1 covers 9 bases. Germline V lookup: CDR1 MNHEY, CDR2 SMNVEV (reference sequence). The CDR3 extends over 16 amino acids. Trimming cost V 7 bases and J 6 bases; bases outside gene matches: 13. This chain's CDR3 is CASNAWTGEFSNEQFF. CDR3 nucleotides: TGTGCCAGCAACGCCTGGACAGGGGAGTTCTCCAATGAGCAGTTCTTC.

This sequence joins TRBV11-2 and TRBJ2-3, with a possible D match to TRBD1 (6 bases). The V end lost 5 bases, the J end lost 5 bases, and 14 bases lay between the germline ends. Germline lookup yields CDR1 SGHAT and CDR2 FQNNGV. This CDR3 has 14 residues. CDR3 sequence reads: CASSRHRDGDTQYF. CDR3 sequence (DNA): TGTGCCAGCAGCCGACACAGGGACGGAGATACGCAGTATTTT. The complete variable domain, with remaining parts taken from reference TRBV11-2 and TRBJ2-3, reads EAGVAQSPRYKIIEKRQSVAFWCNPISGHATLYWYQQILGQGPKLLIQFQNNGVVDDSQLPKDRFSAERLKGVDSTLKIQPAKLEDSAVYLCASSRHRDGDTQYFGPGTRLTVL.

V and J are TRBV27 and TRBJ1-1; 7 nucleotides line up with TRBD1. In germline, CDR1 is MNHEY, CDR2 SMNVEV (reference sequence). V lost 6 bases and J lost 5; bases outside the gene matches: 3. The CDR3 loop spans 12 amino acids. This CDR3 is CASRRGPTEAFF. DNA for the CDR3: TGTGCCAGCAGGAGGGGGCCGACTGAAGCTTTCTTT.

The chain has TRBV6-6 and TRBJ1-5, with D unclear. Germline CDR1 is MNHNY and CDR2 is SVGAGI (reference sequence). V dropped 5 bases and J dropped 8 bases, with 13 bases sitting between them. The CDR3 extends over 13 amino acids. CDR3 bases: TGTGCCAGCAGTACCCGGGGATGGGAGCCCCAGCATTTT. It translates to CASSTRGWEPQHF.

V gene TRBV27 combines with J gene TRBJ2-1, with D possibly being TRBD2 (6 bases). This CDR3 has 14 amino acids. With 2 bases removed from V and 9 bases from J, the gap between germline ends came to 14 bases. From germline, CDR1 is MNHEY and CDR2 SMNVEV (reference sequence). Written as DNA, the CDR3 is TGTGCCAGCAGTTTACGCTGGGAGGAAAGTGAGCAGTTCTTC. It encodes CASSLRWEESEQFF.

The V call is TRBV12-3 or TRBV12-4, the J call TRBJ1-2; D unresolved. Trimming shortened V by 3 bases and J by 8 bases, and 7 bases separated the two germline ends. The CDR3 consists of 11 residues. Here the CDR3 reads CASSFGVGYTF. CDR3 DNA sequence: TGTGCCAGCAGTTTCGGGGTCGGCTACACCTTC.

Only a few counts were recorded for this clonotype. This sequence joins TRBV12-3 or TRBV12-4 and TRBJ1-2, with 10 bases lining up with TRBD1. J was trimmed by 8 bases and V by 5 bases; bases with no gene match: 8. The CDR3 runs 14 residues. The CDR3 DNA reads as TGTGCCAGCAGTCCGACAGGGGGCTTGAAGGGCTACACCTTC. Translated, it gives CASSPTGGLKGYTF.

The chain uses TRBV12-3 or TRBV12-4 and TRBJ2-1, with TRBD2 matching 10 bases. J lost 14 bases, V lost 3 bases, and 16 bases had no gene match. This CDR3 has 16 residues. CDR3 nucleotide sequence: TGTGCCAGCAGTTTGGGGGGGCTAGCGGGAGTAGTAGGCGAGTTCTTC. Translating gives CASSLGGLAGVVGEFF.

In its sample, this clonotype was seen many times. The chain couples TRBV5-1 to TRBJ2-2; 7 bases fit TRBD1. Germline V gene lookup returns CDR1 SGHRS and CDR2 YFSETQ. The CDR3 runs 15 residues. With 4 bases clipped from V and 0 bases from J, the junction kept 3 bases outside the gene matches. CDR3 in DNA: TGCGCCAGCAGCCCCGGGACAGCGAACACCGGGGAGCTGTTTTTT. Translation: CASSPGTANTGELFF.

This clonotype showed up many times. This chain connects TRBV29-1 to TRBJ1-1, with D possibly being TRBD1 (5 bases). The CDR3 length is 15 residues. The V end lost 8 bases, the J end lost 0 bases, and 19 bases lay between the germline ends. Germline values: CDR1 SQVTM, CDR2 ANQGSEA. CDR3 in DNA: TGCAGCACCGCCCCCGGGTGGGGGATGAACACTGAAGCTTTCTTT. It specifies CSTAPGWGMNTEAFF.

This chain uses TRBV12-3 or TRBV12-4 with TRBJ2-3; 10 nucleotides align to TRBD2. CDR3 length equals 14 residues. The V gene end was trimmed by 2 bases and the J gene end by 6 bases; junction bases not matched to a gene: 2. CDR3 in DNA: TGTGCCAGCAGTTTATTTAGCGGGGGGGATACGCAGTATTTT. Its translation is CASSLFSGGDTQYF.

Ten or more counts support this clonotype. The chain recombines TRBV7-2 with TRBJ2-2; 8 bases map to TRBD2. Germline V gene lookup returns CDR1 SGHTA and CDR2 FQGNSA. The CDR3 loop spans 16 amino acids. V lost 1 base and J lost 6; bases outside the gene matches: 7. CDR3 residues: CASSLGQRETSGELFF. The CDR3 nucleotides read TGTGCCAGCAGCTTAGGCCAGCGGGAGACCTCCGGGGAGCTGTTTTTT.

Many counts were recorded for this clonotype. This rearrangement joins TRBV5-6 to TRBJ2-3, with 7 bases aligning to TRBD2. The V segment lost 3 bases and the J segment 4 bases; nucleotides outside the gene matches: 2. This CDR3 has 13 residues. The germline V gene encodes CDR1 SGHDT and CDR2 YYEEEE. The CDR3 sequence: CASSWGGSDTQYF. For the CDR3, the DNA is TGTGCCAGCAGCTGGGGGGGGTCAGATACGCAGTATTTT.

V gene TRBV3-1 combines with J gene TRBJ2-2; D ambiguous. Trimming shortened V by 1 base and J by 2 bases, and 8 bases separated the two germline ends. This CDR3 region has 15 residues. The germline gives CDR1 LGHDT, CDR2 YNNKEL (reference sequence). CDR3 sequence reads: CASSQAQLNTGELFF. As DNA, the CDR3 is TGTGCCAGCAGCCAAGCCCAACTCAACACCGGGGAGCTGTTTTTT.

This clonotype was recorded a few times. The chain uses TRBV18 and TRBJ2-2; 9 nucleotides agree with TRBD2. After removal of 5 bases from V and 8 bases from J, the junction contained 9 bases not matched to a gene. CDR3 size: 15 residues. Germline assignment: CDR1 KGHSH and CDR2 LQKENI. Here the CDR3 DNA reads TGTGCCAGCTCAGGACTAGCGCCCTCAGGAGGGGAGCTGTTTTTT. This codes for CASSGLAPSGGELFF.

J is TRBJ2-1 and V is TRBV29-1; the match to TRBD1 covers 7 bases. The length of the CDR3 is 13 residues. Germline CDR1 is SQVTM and CDR2 is ANQGSEA. The trim removed 4 bases at V and 7 bases at J, leaving 7 bases unmatched. The chain's CDR3 is CSVVGSGGNEQFF. Here the CDR3 DNA reads TGCAGCGTTGTGGGGTCAGGGGGTAATGAGCAGTTCTTC.

This sequence joins TRBV12-3 or TRBV12-4 and TRBJ2-5; TRBD1 matches 7 bases. Trimming at V came to 3 bases and at J to 1 base, leaving 5 bases not matched to a gene. The CDR3 is 15 residues long. The CDR3 sequence is CASSFSSGGQETQYF. The CDR3 nucleotides are TGTGCCAGCAGTTTCTCCTCAGGGGGCCAAGAGACCCAGTACTTC.

The table lists this clonotype with many counts. This chain links TRBV24-1 with TRBJ2-1; D may be TRBD1 or TRBD2 (5 bases each). Germline V lookup: CDR1 KGHDR, CDR2 SFDVKD. This CDR3 is 14 amino acids long. V was shortened by 6 bases and J by 6 bases, with 14 bases between the two germline ends. The CDR3 sequence is CATSRRDPSNEQFF. The CDR3 DNA reads as TGTGCCACCAGTCGCCGGGACCCAAGCAATGAGCAGTTCTTC.

This clonotype was detected many times. V usage is TRBV10-3 and J usage is TRBJ2-1; D call uncertain. Germline-derived CDR1 and CDR2 are ENHRY and SYGVKD. V was pared by 9 bases and J by 6 bases, with 9 bases between. CDR3 length: 11 amino acids. This CDR3 reads CAITSSNEQFF. CDR3 sequence (DNA): TGTGCCATTACCTCGTCCAATGAGCAGTTCTTC.

The genes are TRBV24-1 and TRBJ1-5, with 7 bases identical to TRBD1. The germline V gene has CDR1 KGHDR and CDR2 SFDVKD. J lost 7 bases, V lost 4 bases, and 9 bases had no gene match. This CDR3 comprises 15 residues. The CDR3 DNA follows: TGTGCCACCAGTGACGCGACAGGGTTGGGACAGCCCCAGCATTTT. Protein: CATSDATGLGQPQHF.

The chain employs TRBV20-1 and TRBJ2-3; perhaps TRBD2 as D (6 bases). V was pared by 5 bases and J by 2 bases, with 20 bases between. Per germline, CDR1 DFQATT and CDR2 SNEGSKA (reference sequence). The CDR3 has 16 residues. The CDR3 spells CSALVIRDFLTDTQYF. As DNA, the CDR3 is TGCAGTGCTTTAGTCATTCGGGACTTCCTCACAGATACGCAGTATTTT.

V usage is TRBV24-1 and J usage is TRBJ2-1; 7 bases line up with TRBD2. Germline values: CDR1 KGHDR, CDR2 SFDVKD. V dropped 6 bases and J dropped 6; count of bases not matched to a gene: 7. The CDR3 length is 14 residues. The CDR3 DNA reads TGTGCCACCAGTCCCGCGGGAGAGGGCAATGAGCAGTTCTTC. It codes for CATSPAGEGNEQFF.

This clonotype was picked up a small number of times. CDR3 protein: CASSRTGGNGYTF. The CDR3 nucleotides are TGCGCCAGCAGCCGAACAGGGGGGAATGGCTACACCTTC. V gene TRBV4-1 combines with J gene TRBJ1-2, with 8 bases identical to TRBD1. The germline V gene encodes CDR1 MGHRA and CDR2 YSYEKL. The CDR3 is 13 amino acids. V shed 4 bases and J 6 bases; nucleotides not matched to a gene: 4.

The chain employs TRBV7-8 and TRBJ2-7, with 10 nucleotides matching TRBD2. V was clipped by 1 base and J by 1 base; unmatched bases: 10. This CDR3 has 18 amino acids. Per germline, CDR1 SGHVS and CDR2 FQNEAQ. CDR3 sequence (DNA): TGTGCCAGCAGCTTAGTCACGTCTAGCGGGAGTCCATCCTACGAGCAGTACTTC. It yields the protein CASSLVTSSGSPSYEQYF.

The J gene is TRBJ2-2, the V gene TRBV7-6, with TRBD2 matching over 9 bases. The CDR3 sequence is 17 residues long. V lost 0 bases to trimming and J lost 2 bases; unmatched junction nucleotides: 4. Germline assignment: CDR1 SGHVS and CDR2 FNYEAQ. The CDR3: CASSLAPGLANTGELFF. The CDR3 bases are TGTGCCAGCAGCTTAGCACCGGGACTAGCAAACACCGGGGAGCTGTTTTTT.